One sample yielded the 32 T cell receptor beta chains listed below, sequenced in a study of T-cell reconstitution after alpha-beta-depleted transplantation in children. Preparation of the TCRbeta library was carried out with unique molecular identifiers. TCRdb fed the PCR reads into MiXCR, producing one record per CDR3 protein. The sample lists fewer than 550,000 distinct CDR3 sequences, over 10% occurring once. The material sequenced was PBMCs, mostly from graft donor cells, taken 180 days after TCRalphabeta/CD19-depleted stem cell transplant. These receptors were taken from a female patient aged 2 to 10 who had a stem cell transplant for aplastic anemia, so the T cells may come from the graft donor.

This clonotype was counted only a few times. This sequence joins TRBV2 and TRBJ1-5, with D hard to call. CDR3 length: 15 amino acids. Germline V CDR1 and CDR2: SNHLY, FYNNEI. Trimming took off 3 bases at V and 2 bases at J, with 11 bases between the two ends. For the CDR3, the DNA is TGTGCCAGCAGTGAGGACCTGCACGGCAATCAGCCCCAGCATTTT. This codes for CASSEDLHGNQPQHF.

This clonotype was counted a few times. This chain uses TRBV9 with TRBJ2-7; D is perhaps TRBD1 (6 bases). The germline CDR1 and CDR2 sequences are SGDLS and YYNGEE. This CDR3 contains 14 residues. V lost 0 bases, J lost 2 bases, and 9 bases lay in between. This CDR3 reads CASSVAGDPYEQYF. CDR3 coding DNA: TGTGCCAGCAGCGTAGCAGGGGACCCCTACGAGCAGTACTTC. Filled out from reference TRBV9 and TRBJ2-7, the complete variable domain reads DSGVTQTPKHLITATGQRVTLRCSPRSGDLSVYWYQQSLDQGLQFLIQYYNGEERAKGNILERFSAQQFPDLHSELNLSSLELGDSALYFCASSVAGDPYEQYFGPGTRLTVT.

This clonotype was picked up a small number of times. The rearrangement joins TRBV6-5 to TRBJ2-2, with D hard to call. Germline assignment: CDR1 MNHEY and CDR2 SVGAGI. The CDR3 runs 15 residues. The germline V and J ends were trimmed by 0 bases and 3 bases, with 8 bases remaining between them. The CDR3, as DNA: TGTGCCAGCAGTTACTCAAGCAGATACACCGGGGAGCTGTTTTTT. The encoded protein is CASSYSSRYTGELFF.

The CDR3 DNA reads as TGTGCCAGCGAGGTTAAAGATGAAAAACTGTTTTTT. Its translation: CASEVKDEKLFF. The V gene is TRBV19, the J gene TRBJ1-4; no firm D call. This CDR3 is 12 amino acids long. V lost 9 bases and J lost 6, with 11 bases in between. Looked up from germline, CDR1 is LNHDA and CDR2 is SQIVND (reference sequence).

The count of this clonotype is one. It may be a read error: a sequence one base away is much more abundant. The chain carries TRBV6-5 and TRBJ1-2; TRBD1 agrees at 8 bases. CDR3 length: 12 residues. Germline V CDR1 and CDR2: MNHEY, SVGAGI. CDR3 amino acids: CSSSYRGDGYTF. The CDR3 DNA follows: TGTTCCAGCAGTTACAGGGGGGATGGCTACACCTTC.

This clonotype was seen repeatedly, ten times or more. The chain combines TRBV12-3 or TRBV12-4 with TRBJ2-2; 7 positions match TRBD1. There are 15 residues in the CDR3. The junction had 3 bases not matched to a gene; V was cut back by 1 base and J by 4 bases. CDR3 sequence: CASSLGGQTTGELFF. The CDR3 nucleotides are TGTGCCAGCAGTTTAGGGGGACAGACCACCGGGGAGCTGTTTTTT.

This clonotype was seen at least ten times. The chain is built from TRBV2 and TRBJ1-1, with TRBD1 as a possible D gene (6 bases). Germline V gene lookup returns CDR1 SNHLY and CDR2 FYNNEI. V shed 6 bases and J shed 5 bases, with 10 bases lying between them. The CDR3 extends over 12 amino acids. The CDR3 sequence: CASSGRGTEAFF. CDR3 in DNA: TGTGCCAGCAGCGGGAGGGGGACTGAAGCTTTCTTT.

This clonotype appeared a few times. The rearrangement uses TRBV19 and TRBJ2-1, with 7 bases that match TRBD1. This CDR3 is 16 amino acids long. The ends lost 5 bases at V and 5 bases at J; junction bases unmatched: 12. Germline lookup yields CDR1 LNHDA and CDR2 SQIVND (reference sequence). The CDR3 loop is CASSDAPTGLDNEQFF. In DNA, the CDR3 is TGTGCCAGTAGTGACGCACCGACAGGGCTCGACAATGAGCAGTTCTTC.

Ten or more counts support this clonotype. This chain joins TRBV29-1 and TRBJ2-7; D may match TRBD1 or TRBD2 (5 bases each). Germline V gene lookup returns CDR1 SQVTM and CDR2 ANQGSEA. CDR3 length: 11 amino acids. V was pared by 7 bases and J by 8 bases, with 15 bases between. The chain's CDR3 is CSGKVGDQQYV. CDR3 DNA: TGCAGCGGGAAAGTCGGGGACCAGCAGTACGTC.

Worth noting for this clonotype: A read error may explain this, as a much larger clone is one base away. The CDR3 is CATSRTGTLASPDTQYF. CDR3 nucleotide sequence: TGTGCCACCAGCAGAACCGGGACATTGGCTAGCCCAGATACGCAGTATTTT. V usage is TRBV15 and J usage is TRBJ2-3; D is possibly TRBD1 (6 bases). The CDR3 is 17 residues long. Germline values: CDR1 LNHNV, CDR2 YYDKDF (reference sequence). V lost 2 bases, J lost 4 bases, and 19 bases lay in between. Full variable domain (outside the CDR3, taken from reference TRBV15 and TRBJ2-3): DAMVIQNPRYQVTQFGKPVTLSCSQTLNHNVMYWYQQKSSQAPKLLFHYYDKDFNNEADTPDNFQSRRPNTSFCFLDIRSPGLGDTAMYLCATSRTGTLASPDTQYFGPGTRLTVL.

V gene TRBV12-3 or TRBV12-4 combines with J gene TRBJ2-2; D is unresolved. Trimming removed 5 bases from V and 6 bases from J, with 10 bases in between. CDR3 length: 13 amino acids. CDR3 DNA: TGTGCCAGCAGTGGGCATAGTTCCGGGGAGCTGTTTTTT. This encodes CASSGHSSGELFF.

This clonotype was counted between two and nine times. The chain joins TRBV19 to TRBJ2-7; 10 bases fit TRBD1. This CDR3 has 14 residues. The junction had 5 bases not matched to a gene; V was cut back by 6 bases and J by 3 bases. Germline V gene sequence: CDR1 LNHDA, CDR2 SQIVND (reference sequence). CDR3 sequence reads: CASSTGTGDYEQYV. CDR3 DNA sequence: TGTGCCAGTAGCACGGGGACAGGGGACTACGAGCAGTACGTC.

This clonotype has a count of ten or more. The rearrangement links TRBV29-1 to TRBJ2-2; a weak D match, TRBD1 (5 bases). The ends were cut back, 3 bases at V and 0 bases at J, with 11 bases in the middle. CDR1 is SQVTM and CDR2 is ANQGSEA in the germline V gene. The CDR3 has 15 residues. The CDR3 DNA reads TGCAGCGTTGATCCAGGGCCATCGAACACCGGGGAGCTGTTTTTT. Amino acid sequence: CSVDPGPSNTGELFF.

V and J are TRBV25-1 and TRBJ1-2, with TRBD1 matching over 8 bases. The V segment lost 6 bases and the J segment 7 bases; nucleotides outside the gene matches: 10. Per germline, CDR1 MGHDK and CDR2 SYGVNS. This CDR3 spans 14 amino acids. The CDR3 nucleotides are TGTGCCAGCAGCCACGGAACAGGGGGAAGTGGCTACACCTTC. It yields the protein CASSHGTGGSGYTF.

The genes are TRBV4-3 and TRBJ2-1, with 10 bases lining up with TRBD1. With V trimmed by 1 base and J by 10 bases, 10 bases remained unmatched. The germline V gene encodes CDR1 LGHNA and CDR2 YSLEER. This CDR3 comprises 16 residues. The CDR3 sequence: CASSQADRGALREQFF. The CDR3, as DNA: TGCGCCAGCAGCCAAGCGGACAGGGGGGCGCTTCGGGAGCAGTTCTTC.

The chain uses TRBV28 and TRBJ1-2; 10 bases are a match to TRBD1. J was trimmed by 2 bases and V by 6 bases; bases with no gene match: 12. From germline, CDR1 is MDHEN and CDR2 SYDVKM. CDR3 size: 17 residues. The CDR3 is CASSSRWDRGANYGYTF. CDR3 DNA sequence: TGTGCCAGCAGCTCGAGATGGGACAGGGGAGCGAACTATGGCTACACCTTC.

In its sample, this clonotype was seen once. The junction departs from germline at one end; a sequencing error may be responsible. This chain connects TRBV7-9 to TRBJ2-3, with 10 bases that match TRBD2. Looked up from germline, CDR1 is SEHNR and CDR2 is FQNEAQ (reference sequence). There are 15 residues in the CDR3. As DNA, the CDR3 is TGTGCCAGCAGCTCCGGACTAGCGGTTACAGATGCGCAGTATTTT. Its protein is CASSSGLAVTDAQYF.

This clonotype was counted a few times. The chain has TRBV4-3 and TRBJ2-7; D may correspond to TRBD1 or TRBD2 (5 bases each). The length of the CDR3 is 16 residues. The germline gives CDR1 LGHNA, CDR2 YSLEER. V was pared by 0 bases and J by 1 base, with 13 bases between. As DNA, the CDR3 is TGCGCCAGCAGCCAAGATCGGTGGGGACCGTCCTACGAGCAGTACTTC. Translating it yields CASSQDRWGPSYEQYF.

This clonotype was counted ten times or more. The J gene is TRBJ2-1, the V gene TRBV29-1; TRBD2 agrees at 9 bases. V lost 2 bases and J lost 12; bases outside the gene matches: 14. CDR1 is SQVTM, CDR2 ANQGSEA, per germline. The CDR3 is 15 residues long. The CDR3 DNA sequence: TGCAGCGTTGAAATCGGCAGGGGACCAGCGGGAGGGCAGTTCTTC. This sequence encodes CSVEIGRGPAGGQFF.

This clonotype was found many times. The chain joins TRBV7-2 to TRBJ2-3, with D hard to call. The CDR3 contains 14 residues. CDR1 is SGHTA, CDR2 FQGNSA, per germline. V was pared by 7 bases and J by 1 base, with 12 bases between. The CDR3: CASTPGRRTDTQYF. The CDR3 nucleotides are TGTGCCAGCACCCCGGGTAGGCGCACAGATACGCAGTATTTT.

This clonotype was picked up a small number of times. The genes are TRBV28 and TRBJ2-5; 10 bases match TRBD2. V gave up 6 bases and J gave up 8 bases; unmatched junction bases: 24. The germline V gene encodes CDR1 MDHEN and CDR2 SYDVKM. The CDR3 extends over 19 amino acids. The CDR3 loop is CASSPRVYGQAGGVGTQYF. CDR3 nucleotides: TGTGCCAGCAGCCCCCGCGTATATGGGCAAGCGGGGGGGGTGGGAACCCAGTACTTC.

The sample holds many counts of this clonotype. The rearrangement links TRBV6-6 to TRBJ2-1; D remains ambiguous. The CDR3 totals 12 residues. Germline-derived CDR1 and CDR2 are MNHNY and SVGAGI (reference sequence). V was clipped by 7 bases and J by 6 bases, with 10 bases between them. CDR3 sequence reads: CASIRKGNEQFF. In DNA, the CDR3 is TGTGCCAGCATTCGAAAGGGCAATGAGCAGTTCTTC.

This clonotype was found many times. The chain employs TRBV7-2 and TRBJ2-5; D may be TRBD1 or TRBD2 (6 bases each). CDR1 SGHTA and CDR2 FQGNSA come from the germline V gene. The CDR3 runs to 11 residues. Trimming shortened V by 8 bases and J by 11 bases, and 15 bases separated the two germline ends. The CDR3 here is CASGPWGAQYF. The CDR3 nucleotides read TGTGCCAGCGGGCCCTGGGGGGCGCAGTACTTC.

V is TRBV4-3 and J is TRBJ2-1, with 13 bases matching TRBD2. The CDR3 loop spans 17 amino acids. The germline CDR1 and CDR2 sequences are LGHNA and YSLEER. The ends lost 2 bases at V and 7 bases at J; junction bases unmatched: 8. This CDR3 is CASSQRGLAGVVNEQFF. CDR3 in DNA: TGCGCCAGCAGCCAACGCGGACTAGCGGGAGTGGTAAATGAGCAGTTCTTC.

The gene calls are TRBV12-3 or TRBV12-4 and TRBJ1-2; D is ambiguous. V was trimmed by 5 bases and J by 5 bases, leaving 18 bases between them. This CDR3 is built from 15 residues. CDR3 nucleotide sequence: TGTGCCAGCAGTCGCACCCTGGACGGTCTATATGGCTACACCTTC. Translating it yields CASSRTLDGLYGYTF.

This chain links TRBV4-2 with TRBJ1-2; 10 bases are a match to TRBD1. Germline assignment: CDR1 LGHNA and CDR2 YNFKEQ. The CDR3 runs 16 residues. Losses at the gene ends were 4 bases for V and 7 bases for J; bases not matched to a gene: 12. CDR3 residues: CASSLGGQGESFGYTF. The DNA of the CDR3 is TGTGCCAGCAGCCTTGGCGGACAGGGGGAATCTTTTGGCTACACCTTC.

The chain is built from TRBV6-5 and TRBJ1-6; TRBD1 aligns across 8 bases. Germline V gene data show CDR1 as MNHEY and CDR2 as SVGAGI. There are 16 residues in the CDR3. Trimming at V came to 2 bases and at J to 10 bases, leaving 10 bases not matched to a gene. CDR3 sequence: CASSYGQGPLRSPLHF. CDR3 DNA: TGTGCCAGCAGTTACGGACAGGGACCCCTTAGATCACCCCTCCACTTT.

Worth noting for this clonotype: This may arise from a read error, as a much more abundant clone is one base away. This chain connects TRBV29-1 to TRBJ2-1; no clear D. Looked up from germline, CDR1 is SQVTM and CDR2 is ANQGSEA. There are 14 residues in the CDR3. The CDR3 DNA is TGCAGCGTTGCCCCCCGGAGCTCCTACACTGAGCAGTTCTTC. It specifies CSVAPRSSYTEQFF.

The chain carries TRBV7-9 and TRBJ2-1, with D uncertain. Germline loops: CDR1 SEHNR, CDR2 FQNEAQ (reference sequence). V was clipped by 5 bases and J by 8 bases, with 19 bases between them. This CDR3 is 15 amino acids long. CDR3 sequence reads: CASSPLRSIGDEQFF. CDR3 in DNA: TGTGCCAGCAGCCCTCTTAGGAGTATCGGTGATGAGCAGTTCTTC.

The rearrangement joins TRBV6-2 or TRBV6-3 to TRBJ2-2; TRBD2 is a possible D gene (5 bases). Per the germline V gene, CDR1 is MNHEY and CDR2 is SVGEGT. V was pared by 6 bases and J by 1 base, with 9 bases between. CDR3 length: 14 residues. CDR3 residues: CASRSSVNTGELFF. DNA of the CDR3: TGTGCCAGCAGAAGTAGCGTGAACACCGGGGAGCTGTTTTTT.

This clonotype was seen a few times. V usage is TRBV18 and J usage is TRBJ2-1; possibly TRBD2 for D (7 bases). V shed 3 bases and J shed 9 bases, with 15 bases lying between them. CDR1 is KGHSH, CDR2 LQKENI, per germline. The CDR3 runs to 14 residues. The CDR3 sequence: CASSPPGGGFEQFF. DNA of the CDR3: TGTGCCAGCTCACCCCCCGGCGGGGGCTTTGAGCAGTTCTTC.

The chain couples TRBV19 to TRBJ1-5, with TRBD1 as a possible D gene (5 bases). The CDR3 totals 15 residues. Trimming removed 7 bases from V and 5 bases from J, with 18 bases in between. Germline values: CDR1 LNHDA, CDR2 SQIVND (reference sequence). DNA for the CDR3: TGTGCCAGTACCTCAGTTGAGGGGATTGATCAGCCCCAGCATTTT. Protein product: CASTSVEGIDQPQHF.